The 29 T cell receptor beta chains reported below all come from one sample, sequenced in a study of blood T cells in healthy people across ages. For the second PCR, which ran for about 7 to 12 cycles, a sample-barcoded 5' primer and a J-beta primer mix were used. A single record per CDR3 protein comes from TCRdb applying MiXCR to the 5' RACE reads. The table has about 1,400,000 distinct CDR3 sequences, 45% to 70% seen once. Source material: blood. The receptors here all came from a young man in good health.

The rearrangement uses TRBV15 and TRBJ2-3; D not certain. V lost 0 bases to trimming and J lost 11 bases, with 15 bases between them. The CDR3 extends over 14 amino acids. Germline assignment: CDR1 LNHNV and CDR2 YYDKDF (reference sequence). CDR3 nucleotides: TGTGCCACCAGCAGAGATAGGATGGTCTTTGAGCAGTATTTT. Translating gives CATSRDRMVFEQYF.

The rearrangement uses TRBV6-5 and TRBJ1-1, with TRBD1 matching 9 bases. J lost 4 bases, V lost 2 bases, and 5 bases had no gene match. The CDR3 is made up of 15 amino acids. The germline V gene has CDR1 MNHEY and CDR2 SVGAGI. The CDR3 sequence is CASSYRDRVSTEAFF. The CDR3 bases are TGTGCCAGCAGTTACAGGGACAGGGTATCCACTGAAGCTTTCTTT.

The rearrangement uses TRBV5-1 and TRBJ2-5; D gene uncertain. The CDR3 contains 14 residues. Germline assignment: CDR1 SGHRS and CDR2 YFSETQ. The germline V and J ends were trimmed by 1 base and 11 bases, with 18 bases remaining between them. The CDR3 DNA follows: TGCGCCAGCAGCTTGTCATCGTTCGTCGATGAGCAGTACTTC. Residues: CASSLSSFVDEQYF.

The rearrangement links TRBV29-1 to TRBJ2-4; D is possibly TRBD1 (7 bases). The DNA matches TRBJ2-5 better at its end, which makes the J call doubtful. CDR3 length equals 13 residues. Germline-derived CDR1 and CDR2 are SQVTM and ANQGSEA. The CDR3 protein is CSVEDAGGETQYF. DNA of the CDR3: TGCAGCGTTGAAGATGCAGGGGGGGAGACCCAGTACTTC.

V usage is TRBV4-2 and J usage is TRBJ2-7, with TRBD1 identical over 7 bases. Germline trimming cut 0 bases from V and 3 bases from J; bases unmatched to any gene: 11. The V gene's germline CDR1 is LGHNA and CDR2 YNFKEQ. The CDR3 is 17 amino acids. The DNA for the CDR3 is TGTGCCAGCAGCCAAGATCACCCAGGGGGTACGAACTACGAGCAGTACTTC. The encoded protein is CASSQDHPGGTNYEQYF.

The CDR3 sequence: CASTTGGRIYGYTF. The CDR3 DNA sequence: TGTGCCAGCACCACAGGGGGCCGCATCTATGGCTACACCTTC. This chain uses TRBV7-8 with TRBJ1-2, with 9 bases matching TRBD1. This CDR3 has 14 amino acids. V shed 7 bases and J 4 bases; nucleotides not matched to a gene: 7. Germline V lookup: CDR1 SGHVS, CDR2 FQNEAQ.

In this sample, this clonotype turned up many times. The chain employs TRBV5-1 and TRBJ2-3; D not certain. The germline V gene encodes CDR1 SGHRS and CDR2 YFSETQ. Trimming pared 4 bases from V and 0 bases from J, leaving 9 bases between. The CDR3 is made up of 14 amino acids. The DNA of the CDR3 is TGCGCCAGCAGCCTCTGGTCTAGCACAGATACGCAGTATTTT. Its translation is CASSLWSSTDTQYF. Full variable domain (rest looked up from reference TRBV5-1 and TRBJ2-3): KAGVTQTPRYLIKTRGQQVTLSCSPISGHRSVSWYQQTPGQGLQFLFEYFSETQRNKGNFPGRFSGRQFSNSRSEMNVSTLELGDSALYLCASSLWSSTDTQYFGPGTRLTVL.

The chain uses TRBV6-6 and TRBJ2-1; D gene uncertain. Germline V gene sequence: CDR1 MNHNY, CDR2 SVGAGI (reference sequence). V was clipped by 5 bases and J by 6 bases, with 5 bases between them. The CDR3 runs 11 residues. CDR3 nucleotide sequence: TGTGCCAGCAGTACCTCCAATGAGCAGTTCTTC. This encodes CASSTSNEQFF.

The chain employs TRBV28 and TRBJ2-1; the match to TRBD2 covers 7 bases. Unmatched junction bases numbered 5, after V lost 5 bases and J lost 7 bases. Germline values: CDR1 MDHEN, CDR2 SYDVKM. The length of the CDR3 is 13 residues. The CDR3 region is CASSDHSGNEQFF. DNA for the CDR3: TGTGCCAGCAGTGACCATAGCGGGAATGAGCAGTTCTTC.

The chain recombines TRBV4-1 with TRBJ2-1; 13 positions match TRBD2. The germline V gene has CDR1 MGHRA and CDR2 YSYEKL. The CDR3 contains 17 residues. The J segment lost 9 bases and the V segment lost 0 bases, leaving 8 bases of the junction unmatched. The CDR3 reads CASSQDSTSGGYFEQFF. The CDR3 nucleotides are TGCGCCAGCAGCCAAGATTCGACTAGCGGGGGGTATTTTGAGCAGTTCTTC.

The V call is TRBV21-1, the J call TRBJ2-7; TRBD1 is taken as the D call from the table, unchecked against the DNA. TRBV21-1 is a documented pseudogene. This CDR3 region has 13 residues. CDR3 sequence (DNA): TGTGCCAGCGTCCCGGGACATTACTACGAGCAGTACTTC. As protein: CASVPGHYYEQYF.

This clonotype was detected only once. CDR3 DNA: TGTGCCAGCCTAGGACAGGGTTCAAACATTCAGTACTTC. This codes for CASLGQGSNIQYF. The chain joins TRBV27 to TRBJ2-4, with 8 bases matching TRBD1. Germline assignment: CDR1 MNHEY and CDR2 SMNVEV (reference sequence). The J segment lost 6 bases and the V segment lost 8 bases, leaving 6 bases of the junction unmatched. The CDR3 runs 13 residues.

The chain is built from TRBV7-2 and TRBJ2-3; 8 nucleotides match TRBD1. The CDR3 extends over 15 amino acids. CDR1 and CDR2 from the germline V gene are SGHTA and FQGNSA. V was clipped by 5 bases and J by 4 bases; unmatched bases: 8. CDR3 in amino acids: CASSPRTGMADTQYF. The DNA of the CDR3 is TGTGCCAGCAGCCCAAGGACAGGGATGGCAGATACGCAGTATTTT.

This clonotype came up once. V gene TRBV4-2 combines with J gene TRBJ2-2, with D perhaps being TRBD1 or TRBD2 (5 bases each). CDR1 and CDR2 from the germline V gene are LGHNA and YNFKEQ. V gave up 6 bases and J gave up 7 bases, with 12 bases separating them. The CDR3 is 13 amino acids. CDR3 protein: CASSQLGVGELFF. The CDR3 DNA sequence: TGTGCCAGCAGTCAACTAGGGGTCGGGGAGCTGTTTTTT.

The chain recombines TRBV20-1 with TRBJ2-7; D tentatively reads TRBD1 or TRBD2 (5 bases each). Trimming left V 4 bases short and J 2 bases short, with 21 bases between. Per germline, CDR1 DFQATT and CDR2 SNEGSKA (reference sequence). This CDR3 has 16 residues. The CDR3 bases are TGCAGTGCTAATCCGGGACCCCGGGATCCCGCCTACGAGCAGTACTTC. Its translation is CSANPGPRDPAYEQYF.

V is TRBV5-6 and J is TRBJ1-4, with 7 bases aligning to TRBD1. CDR3 length: 14 amino acids. With V trimmed by 4 bases and J by 8 bases, 8 bases remained unmatched. Germline-derived CDR1 and CDR2 are SGHDT and YYEEEE. The CDR3: CASSGRDSREKLFF. The CDR3 bases are TGTGCCAGCAGCGGGCGGGACAGTCGGGAAAAACTGTTTTTT. Together with reference TRBV5-6 and TRBJ1-4, the CDR3 gives the full variable domain: DAGVTQSPTHLIKTRGQQVTLRCSPKSGHDTVSWYQQALGQGPQFIFQYYEEEERQRGNFPDRFSGHQFPNYSSELNVNALLLGDSALYLCASSGRDSREKLFFGSGTQLSVL.

The rearrangement uses TRBV28 and TRBJ2-7; no clear D. V lost 6 bases and J 2 bases, leaving 5 bases between the germline ends. CDR1 and CDR2 from the germline V gene are MDHEN and SYDVKM. The CDR3 extends over 11 amino acids. CDR3 protein: CASRNPYEQYF. As DNA, the CDR3 is TGTGCCAGCAGGAACCCCTACGAGCAGTACTTC.

The chain is built from TRBV2 and TRBJ2-4; 9 positions match TRBD2. The J call may be faulty, since TRBJ2-5 better matches the DNA end. CDR1 is SNHLY and CDR2 is FYNNEI in the germline V gene. CDR3 size: 15 residues. This chain's CDR3 is CAIKGLAGLQETQYF. The CDR3 DNA is TGTGCCATCAAAGGGCTAGCGGGATTACAAGAGACCCAGTACTTC.

This clonotype has only one observation. The gene calls are TRBV12-3 or TRBV12-4 and TRBJ2-3; no firm D call. V lost 1 base and J 13 bases, leaving 12 bases between the germline ends. This CDR3 has 12 residues. CDR3 in amino acids: CASSLGSAREYF. The DNA of the CDR3 is TGTGCCAGCAGTTTAGGATCGGCTCGGGAGTATTTT.

The CDR3 sequence is CASSQLMETQYF. The DNA of the CDR3 is TGCGCCAGCAGTCAGTTGATGGAGACCCAGTACTTC. The V gene is TRBV4-1, the J gene TRBJ2-5, with D unresolved. Germline CDR1 reads MGHRA; CDR2 reads YSYEKL. With 6 bases removed from V and 5 bases from J, the gap between germline ends came to 10 bases. The CDR3 is 12 amino acids.

V usage is TRBV11-2 and J usage is TRBJ2-5; TRBD2 is a possible D gene (5 bases). The end of the DNA is better explained by TRBJ2-7, so the J call may be wrong. Germline lookup yields CDR1 SGHAT and CDR2 FQNNGV. CDR3 length equals 14 residues. CDR3 residues: CASSSIRGLYEQYF. DNA of the CDR3: TGTGCCAGCAGCTCTATCCGGGGTCTTTACGAGCAGTACTTC.

V usage is TRBV20-1 and J usage is TRBJ1-3, with unresolved D. The germline gives CDR1 DFQATT, CDR2 SNEGSKA (reference sequence). This CDR3 has 13 amino acids. V was cut by 3 bases and J by 4 bases, with 10 bases left in between. CDR3 in DNA: TGCAGTGCTAGTGAGGGCTACGGAAACACCATATATTTT. As protein: CSASEGYGNTIYF.

V gene TRBV12-3 or TRBV12-4 combines with J gene TRBJ2-4; TRBD2 matches at 15 bases. This CDR3 has 20 amino acids. With 7 bases clipped from V and 2 bases from J, the junction kept 15 bases outside the gene matches. The CDR3 loop is CASNLYGLAGGPGSKNIQYF. The CDR3 bases are TGTGCCAGCAACCTTTATGGACTAGCGGGAGGGCCGGGGTCCAAAAACATTCAGTACTTC.

This clonotype has just one count. The chain couples TRBV27 to TRBJ2-1, with 16 bases matching TRBD2. The CDR3 has 18 residues. The ends lost 4 bases at V and 8 bases at J; junction bases unmatched: 11. Per germline, CDR1 MNHEY and CDR2 SMNVEV (reference sequence). The CDR3 coding sequence is TGTGCCAGCAGTTACGGGACTAGCGGGGGGGCGCTCTGGGATGAGCAGTTCTTC. Translation gives CASSYGTSGGALWDEQFF.

The genes are TRBV29-1 and TRBJ2-7; unclear D gene. V was pared by 4 bases and J by 5 bases, with 15 bases between. Germline-derived CDR1 and CDR2 are SQVTM and ANQGSEA. This CDR3 has 13 residues. CDR3 sequence: CSVVDGLRNEQYF. Here the CDR3 DNA reads TGCAGCGTTGTGGATGGGCTCCGCAACGAGCAGTACTTC.

This clonotype has just a few counts. The genes are TRBV6-1 and TRBJ2-7; TRBD1 is a possible D gene (6 bases). The CDR3 runs 15 residues. The V gene lost 7 bases and the J gene lost 0 bases, with 16 bases spanning the gap. Looked up from germline, CDR1 is MNHNS and CDR2 is SASEGT. CDR3 DNA: TGTGCCAGCACCCTCGGACAGCTTAGCTCCTACGAGCAGTACTTC. Protein: CASTLGQLSSYEQYF.

The chain uses TRBV6-5 and TRBJ2-1; D call uncertain. Trimming left V 6 bases short and J 4 bases short, with 13 bases between. The CDR3 runs 14 residues. The germline V gene encodes CDR1 MNHEY and CDR2 SVGAGI. The CDR3 loop is CASRARPGYNEQFF. The DNA of the CDR3 is TGTGCCAGCAGGGCTAGACCAGGTTACAATGAGCAGTTCTTC.

The V gene is TRBV20-1, the J gene TRBJ2-3, with 12 nucleotides matching TRBD2. This CDR3 is 15 amino acids long. CDR1 is DFQATT and CDR2 is SNEGSKA in the germline V gene (reference sequence). Unmatched junction bases numbered 5, after V lost 5 bases and J lost 2 bases. Here the CDR3 reads CSAGASGRVTDTQYF. CDR3 bases: TGCAGTGCTGGGGCTAGCGGGAGGGTCACAGATACGCAGTATTTT.

This clonotype came up once. V gene TRBV15 combines with J gene TRBJ2-1; D is ambiguous. The J call is in doubt because the DNA end fits TRBJ2-7 better. The CDR3 contains 14 residues. Germline V CDR1 and CDR2: LNHNV, YYDKDF (reference sequence). The CDR3 sequence: CATSSKTFYNEQYF. The CDR3 DNA is TGTGCCACCAGCAGCAAGACATTTTACAATGAGCAGTACTTC.